This T cell receptor (beta chain) was recovered during a study of regulatory T cells in long-lasting Graves disease (dated by TCRdb to the early 2020s). In terms of the full investigation: Patients with newly diagnosed Graves' disease had been on antithyroid drugs for under 3 months. Persistent Graves' disease patients were compared with newly diagnosed Graves' disease patients by peripheral blood TCR sequencing and RNA sequencing. The study was registered as a clinical trial and conducted in China. A total of roughly 35 samples underwent TCR sequencing, from roughly 13 patients with persistent Graves' disease and approximately 20 patients with newly diagnosed Graves' disease. On the study overall, not on this receptor specifically: The small sample size was acknowledged by the authors as a limitation that may reduce accuracy. Lower TCR Shannon entropy and fewer highly expanded clones were observed in persistent Graves' disease patients than in newly diagnosed patients, which suggested clonal expansion. Only the TCR beta chain was sequenced and analyzed. Persistent patients shared more public clonotypes among themselves (2,741) than newly diagnosed patients did (more than 850). Persistent disease showed preferential use of TRBV28, TRBJ1-2 and TRBJ2-5, whereas newly diagnosed disease favored TRBV20-1 and TRBJ2-1. The study examined only peripheral blood because the primary lesion, thyroid tissue, could not be accessed.

This specimen's time point label, per the study, means: newly diagnosed GD, antithyroid drugs for less than 3 months. RNA was extracted from PBMCs in TRIzol for both TCR sequencing and RNA sequencing. The diagnosis of Graves' disease followed American Thyroid Association guidelines. Recruitment of patients was carried out at an endocrinology department in Xi'an, China. From each patient, 7.5 to 10 milliliters of peripheral blood was collected into an EDTA anticoagulant tube. Ficoll Paque Plus density gradient separation was used to isolate PBMCs, and no additional T cell sorting was done. An Agilent 2100 Bioanalyzer and agarose gel were used to assess RNA quality, and a NanoDrop 2000 was used to measure RNA concentration. The library was generated by multiplex PCR. TCRdb lists the instrument as Illumina HiSeq 4000. iRepertoire HTBI primers and Arm-PCR amplification of CDR3 regions were used to construct TCR beta libraries. Before sequencing, the PCR products went through gel purification. The authors' pipeline ran thus. A total of 62 TRBV and some 15 TRBJ segments were identified across samples and were used for gene usage analysis of CDR3 amino acid clonotypes. COPE and FqMerger were used to merge filtered high-quality paired reads into contigs. Contigs were aligned with BLAST to IMGT TRBV, TRBD and TRBJ reference genes, and CDR3 was defined per IMGT. Any clonotype with a frequency above 0.1% was counted as a highly expanded clone. Shannon entropy was used to measure repertoire diversity, and the Gini coefficient was used to measure V-J evenness. A clonotype was considered public if more than one individual shared it. TCRdb applied fastp at Q25 and MiXCR to the public reads, then kept only in-frame beta chains. Duplicate CDR3 protein sequences are folded into a single record with the most common DNA and genes. TCRdb, not the authors, supplied the V and J calls. The table for this sample lists 350,000 to 450,000 distinct CDR3 sequences; roughly 15% of them were counted only once. Roughly 8% of the sample comes from the top ten.

Per the germline V gene, SGDLS is the CDR1 and YYNGEE is the CDR2. Relative to germline, V is missing 0 bases and J is missing 4 bases, with 0 bases of the junction outside any gene match. The CDR3 goes from the cysteine to the phenylalanine over 15 residues. The CDR3 DNA has 45 bases and is translated from base 1. Details on this clonotype: Its antigen remains unidentified. No base quality information exists; no much larger clone differs at one position.

This sample was shared with a second study, whose subject was T cells in Graves' hyperthyroidism and ophthalmopathy. Taken from the second paper: A patient counted as having stable Graves' hyperthyroidism if no progression to ophthalmopathy occurred over 18 months of follow-up. Hyperthyroidism patients were aged 18 to 65 years and newly diagnosed, with disease duration of less than 2 months. Exclusion was applied to patients with uncontrolled infections, other autoimmune diseases, pregnancy or lactation. Diagnoses relied on clinical symptoms, serum thyroxine and TRAb, thyroid ultrasound and orbital computed tomography. A first-round RT-PCR of the TCR CDR3 used the HTBI primer set with the Qiagen OneStep RT-PCR kit. Most expanded thyroid clonotypes (frequency above 0.001) were also detected in blood, a finding suggesting that blood repertoires may reflect thyroid immune responses. Ophthalmopathy was separated from stable hyperthyroidism by a 13 V-J signature model, with around 88% sensitivity and approximately 81% specificity obtained in cross-validation and 80%/75% obtained in testing. In validation, the model predicted progression to ophthalmopathy a median of roughly 6.2 months before onset, with 65% to 71% sensitivity and roughly 77% specificity. A discovery cohort of fewer than 110 patients, roughly 40 with Graves' ophthalmopathy and about 58 with stable Graves' hyperthyroidism, was used to find distinguishing TCR V-J signatures. Prospective prediction of ophthalmopathy was tested in an independent validation cohort of 18 hyperthyroidism patients and some 17 patients who later progressed to ophthalmopathy. The approximately 98 discovery patients were randomly divided into training and test sets at a 7:3 ratio. The study also compared thyroid tissue and blood T-cell repertoires from 5 to 7 Graves' hyperthyroidism patients. Following sampling, methimazole starting at 30 mg daily was given to hyperthyroidism patients, and high-dose intravenous methylprednisolone was given to ophthalmopathy patients. A second multiplex PCR round built the libraries, followed by size selection and purification. Paired-end sequencing of the libraries was performed with 100 bp reads on an Illumina HiSeq2000. SOAPnuke was used to process the raw data, with reads discarded if the reads contained adapters or uncalled bases, had a mean Phred below 15, or lacked an exact constant-primer or identifier match. COPE v1.2.5 was used to merge the high-quality paired reads, and each unique nucleotide sequence was defined as a clonotype. MiTCR v1.1 was used to align clonotypes to the IMGT TRBV, TRBD and TRBJ reference segments. Only V-J combinations with frequency above 0.0001, covering approximately 99% of repertoires, were analysed. A TCS score was defined as the ratio of F50 (clonal expansion) to E x V (chaos), with BLOSUM62-based TCRdist applied between CDR3 peptides within each V-J. Welch's t-statistics and random forest reduced roughly 530 V-J features to 13, which were used in a naive Bayes classifier (R e1071). No statistical method was used to fix the sample size in advance, and group allocation was not hidden from the investigators. The paper reports TCR Vbeta CDR3 sequencing of 130 to 150 peripheral blood samples: approximately 43 ophthalmopathy, around 80 hyperthyroidism and 17 progressor patients.

The clonotype originates from a woman between 40 and 50 years old with Graves disease. Donor details come from another sample of the same person, matched by shared clones. The chain employs TRBV9 and TRBJ2-2; TRBD1 lines up with 10 middle nucleotides. The sample here was peripheral blood mononuclear cells (PBMCs), taken at new diagnosis, from a patient treated with antithyroid drugs. The CDR3 reads CASSVGQGATGELFF. The bases read TGTGCCAGCAGCGTAGGACAGGGGGCCACCGGGGAGCTGTTTTTT.